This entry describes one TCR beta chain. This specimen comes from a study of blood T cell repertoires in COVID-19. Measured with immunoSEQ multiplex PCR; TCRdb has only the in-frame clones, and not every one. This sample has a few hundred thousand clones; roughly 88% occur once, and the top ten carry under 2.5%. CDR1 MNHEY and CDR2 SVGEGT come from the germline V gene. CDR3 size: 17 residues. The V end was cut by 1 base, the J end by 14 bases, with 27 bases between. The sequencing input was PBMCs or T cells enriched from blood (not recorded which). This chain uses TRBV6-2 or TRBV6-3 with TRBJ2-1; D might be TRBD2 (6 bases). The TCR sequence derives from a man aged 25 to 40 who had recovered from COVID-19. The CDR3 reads CASSYLYRDSKKVLEFF. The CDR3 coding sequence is TGTGCCAGCAGTTACTTATACCGGGACTCCAAAAAAGTATTGGAGTTCTTC.